This TCR beta chain was found in a study of graft-versus-host responses after intestinal transplantation. Looking at the study overall: Each recipient received a multivisceral, liver-intestinal, or isolated intestinal graft.

Germline-derived CDR1 and CDR2 are MDHEN and SYDVKM. The CDR3 loop spans 18 amino acids. V lost 3 bases and J lost 3, with 18 bases in between. The study, taken as a whole, reports: Patients who carried graft-donor T cell macrochimerism also had high graft-versus-host to host-versus-graft clonal ratios in their allografts.

The method was immunoSEQ multiplex PCR; TCRdb's version includes in-frame clones alone and lacks a portion of them. The data hold about 23,000 clones, with roughly 44% observed a single time. Plates contained approximately 200,000 CFSE-labeled responder cells and approximately 200,000 irradiated, violet-dye-labeled stimulator cells. This clone occurred once. This chain links TRBV28 with TRBJ2-6; D is undetermined. The sample consisted of alloreactive CD8+ T cells from a mixed lymphocyte reaction culture, taken before transplantation. Subset noted: CFSE-low proliferating T cells sorted from approximately six-day pre-transplant mixed lymphocyte reaction (GvH or HvG direction). This TCR came from a human patient who was an organ donor for intestinal transplantation. The CDR3 region has the DNA TGTGCCAGCAGTTTTCTTTGGGGTACTATATTTGGGGCCAACGTCCTGACTTTC. Translation: CASSFLWGTIFGANVLTF.